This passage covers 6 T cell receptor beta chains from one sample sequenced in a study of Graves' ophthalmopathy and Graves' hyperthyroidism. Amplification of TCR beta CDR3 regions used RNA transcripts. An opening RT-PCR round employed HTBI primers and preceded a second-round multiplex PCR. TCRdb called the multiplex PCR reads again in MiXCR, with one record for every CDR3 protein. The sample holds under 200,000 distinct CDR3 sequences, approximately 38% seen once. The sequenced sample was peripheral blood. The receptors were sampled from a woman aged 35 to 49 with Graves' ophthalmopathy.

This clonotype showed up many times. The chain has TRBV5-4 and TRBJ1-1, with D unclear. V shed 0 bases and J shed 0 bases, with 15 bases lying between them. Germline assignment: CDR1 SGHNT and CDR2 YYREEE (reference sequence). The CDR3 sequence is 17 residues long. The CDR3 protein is CASSLGVRHNVNTEAFF. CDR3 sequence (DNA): TGTGCCAGCAGCTTGGGAGTTAGGCATAACGTGAACACTGAAGCTTTCTTT.

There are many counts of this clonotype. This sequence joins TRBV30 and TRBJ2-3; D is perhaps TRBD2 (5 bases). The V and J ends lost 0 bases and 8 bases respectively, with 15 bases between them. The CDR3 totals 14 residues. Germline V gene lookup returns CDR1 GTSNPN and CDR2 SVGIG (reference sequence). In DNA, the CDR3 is TGTGCCTGGAGTGTAGAGGGCGGTTCGGGTACGCAGTATTTT. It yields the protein CAWSVEGGSGTQYF.

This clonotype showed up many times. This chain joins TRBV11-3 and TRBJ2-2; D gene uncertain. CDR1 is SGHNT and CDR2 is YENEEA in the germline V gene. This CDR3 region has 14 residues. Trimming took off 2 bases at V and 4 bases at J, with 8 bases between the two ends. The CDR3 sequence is CASSLRALTGELFF. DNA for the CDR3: TGTGCCAGCAGCTTACGGGCACTCACCGGGGAGCTGTTTTTT.

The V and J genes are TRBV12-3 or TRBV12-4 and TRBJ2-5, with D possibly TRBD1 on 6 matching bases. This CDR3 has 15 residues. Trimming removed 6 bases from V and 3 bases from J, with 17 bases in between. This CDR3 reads CASSTRARGKETQYF. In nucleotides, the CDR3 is TGTGCCAGCAGCACCCGAGCCAGGGGAAAAGAGACCCAGTACTTC.

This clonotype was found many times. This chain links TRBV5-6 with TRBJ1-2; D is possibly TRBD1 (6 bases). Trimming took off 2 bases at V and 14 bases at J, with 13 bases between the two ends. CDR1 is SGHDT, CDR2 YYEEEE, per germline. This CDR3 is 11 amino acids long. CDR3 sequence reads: CASSLDEGETF. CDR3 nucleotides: TGTGCCAGCAGCTTAGACGAGGGGGAAACCTTC.

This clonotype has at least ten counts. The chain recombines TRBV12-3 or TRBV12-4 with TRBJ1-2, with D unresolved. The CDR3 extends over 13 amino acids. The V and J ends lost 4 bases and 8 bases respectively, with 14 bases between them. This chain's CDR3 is CASSSPPGRGYTF. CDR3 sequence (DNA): TGTGCCAGCAGTTCCCCCCCAGGTAGAGGCTACACCTTC.